These 14 T cell receptor beta chains came from one sample sequenced in a study of blood T cells in healthy people across ages. Next came a second PCR, run for about 7 to 12 cycles, which used a sample-barcoded 5' primer along with a J-beta primer mix. In TCRdb, the 5' RACE reads were re-called with MiXCR into one record per CDR3 protein. The sample lists over 1.5 million distinct CDR3 sequences; about 50% were seen once. Sequencing input: blood. Receptor source: a woman in her thirties or forties in good health.

This rearrangement joins TRBV5-6 to TRBJ1-5; D is uncertain. This CDR3 contains 14 residues. Germline V lookup: CDR1 SGHDT, CDR2 YYEEEE. V was trimmed by 2 bases and J by 5 bases, leaving 11 bases between them. CDR3 residues: CASSFGGRDQPQHF. Written as DNA, the CDR3 is TGTGCCAGCAGCTTCGGCGGGAGGGATCAGCCCCAGCATTTT.

The table lists this clonotype with a few counts. J is TRBJ2-3 and V is TRBV6-4, with D unclear. Trimming shortened V by 0 bases and J by 6 bases, and 7 bases separated the two germline ends. CDR1 and CDR2 from the germline V gene are MRHNA and SNTAGT. The CDR3 has 13 residues. The CDR3 coding sequence is TGTGCCAGCAGTGACTCGGAGTCGGATACGCAGTATTTT. It encodes CASSDSESDTQYF.

The chain uses TRBV28 and TRBJ1-2; D call uncertain. Germline loops: CDR1 MDHEN, CDR2 SYDVKM. V was trimmed by 3 bases and J by 3 bases, leaving 8 bases between them. The CDR3 has 13 amino acids. As DNA, the CDR3 is TGTGCCAGCAGTTTTTCCAGGTACTATGGCTACACCTTC. Translating it yields CASSFSRYYGYTF.

On this clonotype itself: Sequence at one end of the junction differs from germline and may be a read error. The rearrangement joins TRBV7-3 to TRBJ2-1; 9 positions agree with TRBD1. CDR3 length: 15 amino acids. Per germline, CDR1 SGHTA and CDR2 FQGTGA. CDR3 residues: CACSPGQGSYNEQFF. The CDR3 DNA reads TGTGCCTGCAGCCCGGGACAGGGCTCCTACAATGAGCAGTTCTTC.

This chain joins TRBV4-3 and TRBJ2-5, with 14 bases matching TRBD2. The CDR3 length is 16 residues. With 1 base clipped from V and 4 bases from J, the junction kept 2 bases outside the gene matches. Germline V gene data show CDR1 as LGHNA and CDR2 as YSLEER. For the CDR3, the DNA is TGCGCCAGCAGCCAAGTAGGGACTAGCGGGGGAGAGACCCAGTACTTC. Translating gives CASSQVGTSGGETQYF.

This clonotype was observed at least ten times. The V call is TRBV29-1, the J call TRBJ2-7, with D uncertain. This CDR3 has 12 amino acids. CDR1 is SQVTM and CDR2 is ANQGSEA in the germline V gene. V dropped 3 bases and J dropped 2 bases, with 8 bases sitting between them. In DNA form, the CDR3 reads TGCAGCGTTGAGGGCGGAACCTACGAGCAGTACTTC. This translates into CSVEGGTYEQYF.

This clonotype turned up a few times. V usage is TRBV7-9 and J usage is TRBJ2-5; tentative D call: TRBD2 (5 bases). The germline V gene encodes CDR1 SEHNR and CDR2 FQNEAQ (reference sequence). This CDR3 comprises 15 residues. V was cut by 4 bases and J by 1 base, with 13 bases left in between. CDR3 sequence reads: CASSSGLSGQETQYF. CDR3 bases: TGTGCCAGCAGCTCAGGCTTGAGCGGCCAAGAGACCCAGTACTTC.

This clonotype has ten or more counts. The CDR3 loop reads CASSPHRGGNTEAFF. Here the CDR3 DNA reads TGTGCCAGCAGTCCACACAGGGGTGGGAACACTGAAGCTTTCTTT. The chain uses TRBV28 and TRBJ1-1; 7 bases line up with TRBD1. Germline V gives CDR1 MDHEN, CDR2 SYDVKM. With 5 bases clipped from V and 1 base from J, the junction kept 7 bases outside the gene matches. CDR3 length: 15 residues.

This clonotype was counted a few times. The V gene is TRBV6-6, the J gene TRBJ2-1; 9 nucleotides agree with TRBD2. The CDR3 loop spans 15 amino acids. After removal of 0 bases from V and 8 bases from J, the junction contained 5 bases not matched to a gene. Germline-derived CDR1 and CDR2 are MNHNY and SVGAGI (reference sequence). The CDR3 protein is CASSYSAGGPYEQFF. For the CDR3, the DNA is TGTGCCAGCAGTTACTCGGCGGGGGGGCCGTATGAGCAGTTCTTC.

The rearrangement joins TRBV7-9 to TRBJ2-5; TRBD1 aligns across 8 bases. CDR1 and CDR2 (germline): SEHNR, FQNEAQ (reference sequence). V shed 5 bases, J shed 1 base, and the junction held 9 bases outside the gene matches. The CDR3 extends over 16 amino acids. This CDR3 reads CASSPVIGQGQETQYF. CDR3 coding DNA: TGTGCCAGCAGCCCCGTCATAGGACAGGGCCAAGAGACCCAGTACTTC.

V and J are TRBV7-2 and TRBJ1-2, with 9 bases matching TRBD1. The ends lost 5 bases at V and 12 bases at J; junction bases unmatched: 13. The CDR3 has 14 amino acids. CDR1 and CDR2 from the germline V gene are SGHTA and FQGNSA. CDR3 coding DNA: TGTGCCAGCAGCGCAGACCGGGACAGGGAAGCTAACACCTTC. Amino acids: CASSADRDREANTF.

A note on this clonotype: Relative to the germline gene, one junction end is altered; a read error may explain this. The rearrangement uses TRBV24-1 and TRBJ2-7, with 9 bases identical to TRBD1. The V gene's germline CDR1 is KGHDR and CDR2 SFDVKD. CDR3 size: 17 residues. This CDR3 reads CATKFGGTGYLSDEQYF. The CDR3 nucleotides read TGTGCCACCAAGTTTGGCGGGACAGGGTACCTCTCCGACGAGCAGTACTTC.

V is TRBV6-5 and J is TRBJ2-3; 7 bases align to TRBD2. Germline CDR1 reads MNHEY; CDR2 reads SVGAGI. There are 14 residues in the CDR3. Trimming cost V 5 bases and J 5 bases; bases outside gene matches: 7. CDR3 sequence: CASSEGRVQDTQYF. CDR3 bases: TGTGCCAGCAGTGAAGGGAGGGTTCAAGATACGCAGTATTTT.

Only a few counts were recorded for this clonotype. The gene calls are TRBV27 and TRBJ1-5; D perhaps matches TRBD1 (6 bases). This CDR3 spans 14 amino acids. Looked up from germline, CDR1 is MNHEY and CDR2 is SMNVEV (reference sequence). V was clipped by 6 bases and J by 5 bases, with 14 bases between them. Here the CDR3 DNA reads TGTGCCAGCAGCCTAACAGGGCAGGATCAGCCCCAGCATTTT. Protein product: CASSLTGQDQPQHF.